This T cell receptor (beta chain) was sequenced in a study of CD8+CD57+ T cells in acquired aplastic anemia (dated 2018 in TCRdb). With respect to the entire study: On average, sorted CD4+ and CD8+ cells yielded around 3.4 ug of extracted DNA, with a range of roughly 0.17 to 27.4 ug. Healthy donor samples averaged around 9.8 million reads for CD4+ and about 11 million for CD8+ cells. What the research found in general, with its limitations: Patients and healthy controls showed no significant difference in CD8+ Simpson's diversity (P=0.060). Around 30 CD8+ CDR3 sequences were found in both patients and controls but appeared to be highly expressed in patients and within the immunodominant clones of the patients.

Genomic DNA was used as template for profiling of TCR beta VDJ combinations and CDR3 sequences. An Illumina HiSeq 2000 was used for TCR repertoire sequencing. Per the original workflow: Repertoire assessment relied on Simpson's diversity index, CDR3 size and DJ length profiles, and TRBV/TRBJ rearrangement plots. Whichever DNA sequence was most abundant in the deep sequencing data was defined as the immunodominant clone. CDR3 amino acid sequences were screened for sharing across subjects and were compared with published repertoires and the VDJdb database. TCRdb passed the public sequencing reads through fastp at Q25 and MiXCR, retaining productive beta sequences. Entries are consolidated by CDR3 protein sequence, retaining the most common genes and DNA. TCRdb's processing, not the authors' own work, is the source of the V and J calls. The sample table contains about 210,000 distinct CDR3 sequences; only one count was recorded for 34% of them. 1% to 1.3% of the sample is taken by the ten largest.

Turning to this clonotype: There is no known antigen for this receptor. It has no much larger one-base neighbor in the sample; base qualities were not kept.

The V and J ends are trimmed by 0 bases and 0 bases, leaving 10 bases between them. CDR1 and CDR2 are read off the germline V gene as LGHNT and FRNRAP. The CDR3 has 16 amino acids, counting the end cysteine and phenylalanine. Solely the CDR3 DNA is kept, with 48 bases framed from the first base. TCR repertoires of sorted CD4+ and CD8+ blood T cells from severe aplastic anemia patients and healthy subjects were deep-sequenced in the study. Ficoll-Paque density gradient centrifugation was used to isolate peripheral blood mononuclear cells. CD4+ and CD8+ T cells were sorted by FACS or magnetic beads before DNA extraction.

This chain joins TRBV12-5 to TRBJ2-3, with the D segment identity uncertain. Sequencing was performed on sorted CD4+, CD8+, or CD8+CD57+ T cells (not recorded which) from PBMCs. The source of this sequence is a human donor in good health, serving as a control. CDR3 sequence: CASGLVLTVSTDTQYF. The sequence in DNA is TGTGCTAGTGGTTTGGTACTCACGGTTAGCACAGATACGCAGTATTTT.